The clone carrying this TCR beta chain was seen only a few times. Per the authors' pipeline: Scientists estimated how many nucleated cells there were by amplifying reference gene primers. Method: immunoSEQ multiplex PCR; TCRdb's copy keeps in-frame clones and lacks some. Clone size and the V and J calls come from that table; the DNA yielded D and trimming. The repertoire holds roughly 700,000 clones, with over 80% as singletons. This record comes from a study of blood T cell repertoires in COVID-19. The overall study: Material from acute and convalescent COVID-19 was sourced from the United States, Italy and Spain. In each case, the material was cDNA or gDNA derived from T cells, B-cell-depleted T cells, or PBMCs.

V trimming: 2 bases; J trimming: 2 bases; junction bases outside the gene matches: 7. This CDR3 is built from 16 residues. Germline CDR1 reads SNHLY; CDR2 reads FYNNEI. V usage is TRBV2 and J usage is TRBJ1-1; 8 bases line up with TRBD1. Sequences were obtained from peripheral blood. The sequence was obtained from a woman under 30 with acute or convalescent COVID-19. In nucleotides, the CDR3 is TGTGCCAGCAGTGAACAGGGGGCAGGGACAAACACTGAAGCTTTCTTT. This codes for CASSEQGAGTNTEAFF. Full variable domain (remainder filled in from reference TRBV2 and TRBJ1-1): EPEVTQTPSHQVTQMGQEVILRCVPISNHLYFYWYRQILGQKVEFLVSFYNNEISEKSEIFDDQFSVERPDGSNFTLKIRSTKLEDSAMYFCASSEQGAGTNTEAFFGQGTRLTVV.